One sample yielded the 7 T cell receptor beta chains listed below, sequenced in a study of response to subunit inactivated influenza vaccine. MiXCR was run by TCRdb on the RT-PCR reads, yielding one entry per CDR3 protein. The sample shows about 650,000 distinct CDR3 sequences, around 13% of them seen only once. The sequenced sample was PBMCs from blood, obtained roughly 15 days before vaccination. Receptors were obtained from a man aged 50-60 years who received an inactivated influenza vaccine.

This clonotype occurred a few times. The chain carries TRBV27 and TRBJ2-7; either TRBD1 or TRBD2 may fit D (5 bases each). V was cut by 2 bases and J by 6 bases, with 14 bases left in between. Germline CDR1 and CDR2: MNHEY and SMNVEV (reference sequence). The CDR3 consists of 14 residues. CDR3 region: CASSLVGPRTEQYF. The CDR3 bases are TGTGCCAGCAGTTTAGTGGGACCTCGGACCGAGCAGTACTTC.

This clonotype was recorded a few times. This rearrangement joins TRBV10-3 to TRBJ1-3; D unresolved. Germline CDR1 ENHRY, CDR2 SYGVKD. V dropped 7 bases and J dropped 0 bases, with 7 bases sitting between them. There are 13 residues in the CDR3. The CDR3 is CAITSDSGNTIYF. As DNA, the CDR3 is TGTGCCATCACCAGCGACTCTGGAAACACCATATATTTT.

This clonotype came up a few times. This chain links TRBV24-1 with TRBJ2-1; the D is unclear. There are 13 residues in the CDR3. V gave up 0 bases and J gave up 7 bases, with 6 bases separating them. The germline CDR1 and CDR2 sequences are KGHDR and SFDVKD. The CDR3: CATSDLSRNEQFF. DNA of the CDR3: TGTGCCACCAGTGATTTGTCACGTAATGAGCAGTTCTTC.

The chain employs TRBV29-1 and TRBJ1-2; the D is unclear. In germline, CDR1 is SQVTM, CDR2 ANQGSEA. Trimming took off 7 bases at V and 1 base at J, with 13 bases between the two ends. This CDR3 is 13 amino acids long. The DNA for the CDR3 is TGCAGCGCCTCCCAACACAATAACTATGGCTACACCTTC. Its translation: CSASQHNNYGYTF.

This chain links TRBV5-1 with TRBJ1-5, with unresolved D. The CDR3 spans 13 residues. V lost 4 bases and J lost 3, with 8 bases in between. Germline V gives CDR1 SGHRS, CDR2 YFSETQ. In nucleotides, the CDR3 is TGCGCCAGCAGCCCGGATGCCAATCAGCCCCAGCATTTT. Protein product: CASSPDANQPQHF.

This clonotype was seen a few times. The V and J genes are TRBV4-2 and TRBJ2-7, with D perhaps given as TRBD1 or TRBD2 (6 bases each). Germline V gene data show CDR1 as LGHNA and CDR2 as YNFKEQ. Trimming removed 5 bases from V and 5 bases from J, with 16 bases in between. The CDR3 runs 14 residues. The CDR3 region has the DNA TGTGCCAGCAGCATAGGGGGGATCGAGAACGAGCAGTACTTC. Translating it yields CASSIGGIENEQYF.

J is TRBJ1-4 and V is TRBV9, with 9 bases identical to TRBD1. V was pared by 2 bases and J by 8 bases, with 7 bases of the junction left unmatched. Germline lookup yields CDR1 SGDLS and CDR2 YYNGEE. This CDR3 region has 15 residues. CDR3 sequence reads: CASSVPGQGYEKLFF. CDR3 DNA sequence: TGTGCCAGCAGCGTCCCGGGACAGGGATACGAAAAACTGTTTTTT.